The 20 T cell receptor beta chains presented below share a single source sample, sequenced in a study of neurological immune-mediated disorders. MiXCR was run by TCRdb on the 5' RACE reads, yielding one entry per CDR3 protein. This sample has some 66,000 distinct CDR3 sequences; approximately 4.1% occur once, and the top ten carry about 2.4%. Source material: PBMCs. These receptors came from a man aged 45-60 years with multiple sclerosis.

As concerns this clonotype: This may come from a read error, since a much larger clone is one base off. CDR3 protein: CASLGQSRTEAFF. The CDR3 bases are TGCGCCAGTCTAGGACAGTCGCGGACTGAAGCTTTCTTT. V is TRBV5-1 and J is TRBJ1-1, with a possible D match to TRBD1 (6 bases). The CDR3 loop spans 13 amino acids. The V gene's germline CDR1 is SGHRS and CDR2 YFSETQ. V lost 8 bases and J lost 5, with 16 bases in between. Combining the CDR3 with reference TRBV5-1 and TRBJ1-1 gives the whole variable domain KAGVTQTPRYLIKTRGQQVTLSCSPISGHRSVSWYQQTPGQGLQFLFEYFSETQRNKGNFPGRFSGRQFSNSRSEMNVSTLELGDSALYLCASLGQSRTEAFFGQGTRLTVV.

In its sample, this clonotype was seen a few times. It may be a read error: a sequence one base away is much more abundant. The CDR3 carries no conserved terminal phenylalanine or tryptophan, so it likely arises from a read error. The chain uses TRBV12-3 or TRBV12-4 and TRBJ2-5, with 7 positions matching TRBD1. This CDR3 is built from 13 residues. Trimming removed 6 bases from V and 2 bases from J; junction bases left unmatched: 3. The CDR3: CASRTTGQETQYI. The CDR3 DNA reads TGTGCCAGCAGGACGACAGGGCAAGAGACCCAGTACATC.

This clonotype was counted many times. V is TRBV4-3 and J is TRBJ1-2; unclear D gene. The CDR3 length is 18 residues. Trimming left V 3 bases short and J 2 bases short, with 22 bases between. From germline, CDR1 is LGHNA and CDR2 YSLEER. CDR3 DNA sequence: TGCGCCAGCAGCCAGTCGGTTGGAGACACCAAATCAAACTATGGCTACACCTTC. Amino acids: CASSQSVGDTKSNYGYTF.

There are a few counts of this clonotype. The junction does not match germline at one end; this may be a read error. The chain employs TRBV27 and TRBJ1-5, with unresolved D. This CDR3 has 13 residues. Germline V gene lookup returns CDR1 MNHEY and CDR2 SMNVEV (reference sequence). The CDR3 is CASSLLRGQPQNF. The CDR3 DNA follows: TGTGCCAGCAGCTTATTGCGGGGTCAGCCCCAGAATTTT.

V is TRBV5-1 and J is TRBJ1-2; tentatively, D is TRBD1 (6 bases). V was cut by 5 bases and J by 8 bases, with 19 bases left in between. Germline V lookup: CDR1 SGHRS, CDR2 YFSETQ. There are 14 residues in the CDR3. CDR3 protein: CASRTGQGGLGYTF. CDR3 in DNA: TGCGCCAGCAGAACGGGACAAGGAGGTTTAGGCTACACCTTC.

This CDR3 is CASSAPFPGGKYTDTQYF. The CDR3 bases are TGTGCCAGCAGCGCCCCCTTTCCGGGGGGCAAATACACAGATACGCAGTATTTT. The rearrangement joins TRBV7-9 to TRBJ2-3; D perhaps matches TRBD2 (7 bases). The CDR3 has 18 residues. V shed 5 bases and J shed 2 bases, with 23 bases lying between them. Germline loops: CDR1 SEHNR, CDR2 FQNEAQ (reference sequence).

This clonotype came up many times. This sequence joins TRBV5-1 and TRBJ2-3; tentatively, D is TRBD1 (6 bases). V lost 0 bases and J lost 3, with 8 bases in between. CDR3 size: 14 residues. Germline values: CDR1 SGHRS, CDR2 YFSETQ. CDR3 sequence (DNA): TGCGCCAGCAGCTTGGATGGACAGACAGATACGCAGTATTTT. Translating gives CASSLDGQTDTQYF.

This clonotype was seen many times. V and J are TRBV3-1 and TRBJ1-6, with D hard to call. V lost 3 bases and J lost 8, with 20 bases in between. Germline CDR1 and CDR2: LGHDT and YNNKEL (reference sequence). CDR3 length: 17 residues. CDR3 protein: CASSQSEGIDWDSPLHF. Here the CDR3 DNA reads TGTGCCAGCAGCCAGAGTGAAGGGATCGACTGGGATTCACCCCTCCACTTT.

The J gene is TRBJ1-6, the V gene TRBV3-1; TRBD1 is a possible D gene (5 bases). The CDR3 is 16 amino acids. CDR1 is LGHDT, CDR2 YNNKEL, per germline (reference sequence). Trimming removed 0 bases at V and 7 bases at J, with 13 bases between. The CDR3 DNA follows: TGTGCCAGCAGCCAAGACAGGGCCGTGCGAAATTCACCCCTCCACTTT. Protein: CASSQDRAVRNSPLHF.

This clonotype has a count of ten or more. The chain joins TRBV5-1 to TRBJ2-7; 8 positions agree with TRBD1. V lost 3 bases to trimming and J lost 2 bases; unmatched junction nucleotides: 1. The V gene's germline CDR1 is SGHRS and CDR2 YFSETQ. The CDR3 totals 13 residues. The chain's CDR3 is CASSWTGTYEQYF. CDR3 nucleotide sequence: TGCGCCAGCAGCTGGACAGGGACCTACGAGCAGTACTTC.

This clonotype was counted ten times or more. The chain links TRBV10-3 to TRBJ2-6, with D hard to call. CDR3 length: 15 amino acids. Germline CDR1 reads ENHRY; CDR2 reads SYGVKD. The V gene lost 3 bases and the J gene lost 1 base, with 7 bases spanning the gap. In nucleotides, the CDR3 is TGTGCCATCAGTGAATACCTATCTGGGGCCAACGTCCTGACTTTC. As protein: CAISEYLSGANVLTF.

This clonotype has at least ten counts. The rearrangement links TRBV29-1 to TRBJ1-5; 8 bases line up with TRBD1. The CDR3 length is 13 residues. Losses at the gene ends were 4 bases for V and 5 bases for J; bases not matched to a gene: 4. Germline assignment: CDR1 SQVTM and CDR2 ANQGSEA. CDR3 in amino acids: CSVAGGLHQPQHF. CDR3 bases: TGCAGCGTTGCAGGGGGCTTGCATCAGCCCCAGCATTTT.

This clonotype was recorded many times. This chain uses TRBV6-2 or TRBV6-3 with TRBJ1-4, with a tentative D call TRBD1 (5 bases). V lost 6 bases to trimming and J lost 4 bases, with 15 bases between them. CDR3 length equals 15 residues. CDR1 is MNHEY and CDR2 is SVGEGT in the germline V gene. The CDR3 region is CASRKPGRINEKLFF. In DNA form, the CDR3 reads TGTGCCAGCAGGAAACCGGGACGGATTAATGAAAAACTGTTTTTT.

Ten or more counts support this clonotype. V and J are TRBV15 and TRBJ2-2; TRBD2 aligns across 11 bases. This CDR3 region has 18 residues. The J segment lost 1 base and the V segment lost 2 bases, leaving 6 bases of the junction unmatched. The germline CDR1 and CDR2 sequences are LNHNV and YYDKDF (reference sequence). This CDR3 is CATSRLGGLAENTGELFF. The CDR3 nucleotides are TGTGCCACCAGCAGATTAGGGGGACTAGCGGAGAACACCGGGGAGCTGTTTTTT.

This clonotype was seen ten or more times. The chain carries TRBV5-1 and TRBJ1-4; D call uncertain. V lost 5 bases and J lost 0, with 8 bases in between. Germline V gene data show CDR1 as SGHRS and CDR2 as YFSETQ. This CDR3 has 14 residues. The CDR3 sequence: CASSSQPTNEKLFF. In nucleotides, the CDR3 is TGCGCCAGCAGTTCACAGCCAACTAATGAAAAACTGTTTTTT. The full variable domain, its missing parts supplied by reference TRBV5-1 and TRBJ1-4, is KAGVTQTPRYLIKTRGQQVTLSCSPISGHRSVSWYQQTPGQGLQFLFEYFSETQRNKGNFPGRFSGRQFSNSRSEMNVSTLELGDSALYLCASSSQPTNEKLFFGSGTQLSVL.

The V gene is TRBV20-1, the J gene TRBJ2-2; D possibly corresponds to TRBD2 (6 bases). CDR3 length: 14 residues. The germline V and J ends were trimmed by 4 bases and 6 bases, with 15 bases remaining between them. Germline V gives CDR1 DFQATT, CDR2 SNEGSKA (reference sequence). The DNA for the CDR3 is TGCAGTGCTATCGGAATTGCTAGCGCCGGGGAGCTGTTTTTT. It codes for CSAIGIASAGELFF.

This clonotype showed up many times. The gene calls are TRBV20-1 and TRBJ2-3; D is unresolved. The V gene lost 0 bases and the J gene lost 0 bases, with 13 bases spanning the gap. The CDR3 sequence is 16 residues long. Germline assignment: CDR1 DFQATT and CDR2 SNEGSKA (reference sequence). The CDR3: CSARDRTETSTDTQYF. In DNA form, the CDR3 reads TGCAGTGCTAGAGATCGGACCGAGACTAGCACAGATACGCAGTATTTT.

This clonotype was observed many times. V is TRBV12-3 or TRBV12-4 and J is TRBJ2-7; 8 nucleotides line up with TRBD2. V trimming: 5 bases; J trimming: 5 bases; junction bases outside the gene matches: 8. This CDR3 region has 14 residues. The CDR3 region is CASSPTGGGNEQYF. DNA of the CDR3: TGTGCCAGCAGTCCCACGGGCGGGGGGAACGAGCAGTACTTC.

This chain's CDR3 is CASSQMAQTYEQYF. DNA for the CDR3: TGTGCCAGCAGCCAAATGGCGCAAACCTACGAGCAGTACTTC. This sequence joins TRBV3-1 and TRBJ2-7; the D is unclear. The CDR3 consists of 14 residues. Trimming stripped 2 bases from V and 2 bases from J, with 10 bases between. Germline V CDR1 and CDR2: LGHDT, YNNKEL (reference sequence).

This clonotype was seen ten or more times. As DNA, the CDR3 is TGTGCCATCAGTGATCCCGGACTAGATCGCAATGAGCAGTTCTTC. This translates into CAISDPGLDRNEQFF. V and J are TRBV10-3 and TRBJ2-1, with TRBD2 matching over 7 bases. CDR3 length: 15 amino acids. The germline CDR1 and CDR2 sequences are ENHRY and SYGVKD. V dropped 3 bases and J dropped 6; count of bases not matched to a gene: 8.